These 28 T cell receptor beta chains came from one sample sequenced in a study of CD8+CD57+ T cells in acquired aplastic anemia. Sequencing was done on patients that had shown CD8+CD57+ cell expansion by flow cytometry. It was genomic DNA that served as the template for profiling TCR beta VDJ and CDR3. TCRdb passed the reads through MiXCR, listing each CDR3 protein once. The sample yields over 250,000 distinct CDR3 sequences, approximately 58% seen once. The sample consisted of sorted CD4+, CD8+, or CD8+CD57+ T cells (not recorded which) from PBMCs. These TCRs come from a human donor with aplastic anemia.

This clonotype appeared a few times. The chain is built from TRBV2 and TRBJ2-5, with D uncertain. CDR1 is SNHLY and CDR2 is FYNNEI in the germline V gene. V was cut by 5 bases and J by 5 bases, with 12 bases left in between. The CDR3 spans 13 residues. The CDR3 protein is CASSTGPDETQYF. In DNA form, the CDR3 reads TGTGCCAGCAGTACCGGGCCGGACGAGACCCAGTACTTC.

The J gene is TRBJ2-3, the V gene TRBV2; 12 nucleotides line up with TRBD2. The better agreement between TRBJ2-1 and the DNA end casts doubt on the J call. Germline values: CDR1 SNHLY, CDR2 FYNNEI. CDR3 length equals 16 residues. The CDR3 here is CASSVRLAGVGNEQFF. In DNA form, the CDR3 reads TGTGCCAGCAGTGTACGACTAGCGGGAGTGGGGAATGAGCAGTTCTTC.

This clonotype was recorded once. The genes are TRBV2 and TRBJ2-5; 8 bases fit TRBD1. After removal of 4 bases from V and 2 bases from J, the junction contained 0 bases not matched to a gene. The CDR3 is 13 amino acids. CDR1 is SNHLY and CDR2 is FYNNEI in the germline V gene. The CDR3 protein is CASSGQGQETQYF. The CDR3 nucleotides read TGTGCCAGCAGTGGACAGGGGCAAGAGACCCAGTACTTC.

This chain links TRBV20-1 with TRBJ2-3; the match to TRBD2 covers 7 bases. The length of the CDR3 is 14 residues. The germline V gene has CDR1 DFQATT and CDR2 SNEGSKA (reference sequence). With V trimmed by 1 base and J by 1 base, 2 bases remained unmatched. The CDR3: CSARVAGGTDTQYF. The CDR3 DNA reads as TGCAGTGCTAGAGTTGCGGGAGGCACAGATACGCAGTATTTT.

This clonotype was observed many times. The CDR3 protein is CASSLGTGPISYNEQFF. CDR3 in DNA: TGCGCCAGCAGCTTGGGAACGGGGCCAATCTCCTACAATGAGCAGTTCTTC. The J gene is TRBJ2-1, the V gene TRBV5-1; either TRBD1 or TRBD2 may supply D (5 bases each). CDR1 and CDR2 from the germline V gene are SGHRS and YFSETQ. The CDR3 length is 17 residues. V lost 0 bases and J lost 0, with 13 bases in between.

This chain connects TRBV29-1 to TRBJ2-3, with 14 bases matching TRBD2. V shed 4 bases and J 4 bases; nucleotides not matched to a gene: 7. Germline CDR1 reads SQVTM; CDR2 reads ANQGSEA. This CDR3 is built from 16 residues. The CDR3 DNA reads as TGCAGCGTTGGCCCGGGACTAGCGGGGGTAGCAGATACGCAGTATTTT. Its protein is CSVGPGLAGVADTQYF.

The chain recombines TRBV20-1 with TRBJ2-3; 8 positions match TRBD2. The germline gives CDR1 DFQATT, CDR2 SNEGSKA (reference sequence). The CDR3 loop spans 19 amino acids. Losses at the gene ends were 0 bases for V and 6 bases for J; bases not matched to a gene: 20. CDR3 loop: CSARDPPVSGTRGGDTQYF. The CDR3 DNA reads TGCAGTGCTAGAGATCCCCCCGTTAGCGGGACACGAGGCGGGGATACGCAGTATTTT.

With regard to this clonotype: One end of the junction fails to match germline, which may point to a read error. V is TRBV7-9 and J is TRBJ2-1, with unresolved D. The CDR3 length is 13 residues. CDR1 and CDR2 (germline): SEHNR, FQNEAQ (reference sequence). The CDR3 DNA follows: TGTGACAGCAGCTTCGAACTGACCAATGAGCAGTTCTTC. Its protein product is CDSSFELTNEQFF.

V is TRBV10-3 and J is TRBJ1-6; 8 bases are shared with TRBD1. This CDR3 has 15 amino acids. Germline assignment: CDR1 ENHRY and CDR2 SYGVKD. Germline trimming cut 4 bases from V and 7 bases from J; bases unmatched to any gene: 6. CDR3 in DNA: TGTGCCATCAGTGGGGACAGGAATAACAATTCACCCCTCCACTTT. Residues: CAISGDRNNNSPLHF.

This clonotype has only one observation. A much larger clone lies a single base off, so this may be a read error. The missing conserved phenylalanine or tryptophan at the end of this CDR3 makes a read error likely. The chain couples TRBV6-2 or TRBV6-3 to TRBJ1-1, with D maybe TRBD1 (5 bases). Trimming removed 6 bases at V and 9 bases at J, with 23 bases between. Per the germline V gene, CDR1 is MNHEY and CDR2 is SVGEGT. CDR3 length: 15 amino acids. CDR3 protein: CASSKAGTLGRQAFS. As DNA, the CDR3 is TGTGCCAGCAGCAAGGCCGGGACGTTGGGTCGTCAAGCTTTCTCT.

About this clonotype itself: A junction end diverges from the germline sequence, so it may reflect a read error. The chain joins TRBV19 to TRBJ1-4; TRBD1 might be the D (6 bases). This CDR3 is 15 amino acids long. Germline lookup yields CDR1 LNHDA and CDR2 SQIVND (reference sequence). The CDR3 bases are TGTGCCAGTAGTATGCCAGGGGCGCGGAATAAAAAGCTGTTTTTT. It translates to CASSMPGARNKKLFF.

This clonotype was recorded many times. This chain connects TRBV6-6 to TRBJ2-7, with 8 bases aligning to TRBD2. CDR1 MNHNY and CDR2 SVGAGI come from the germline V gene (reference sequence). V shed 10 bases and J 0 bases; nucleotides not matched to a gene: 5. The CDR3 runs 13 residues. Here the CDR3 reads CATLGGVSYEQYF. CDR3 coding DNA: TGTGCCACCCTCGGGGGGGTCTCCTACGAGCAGTACTTC.

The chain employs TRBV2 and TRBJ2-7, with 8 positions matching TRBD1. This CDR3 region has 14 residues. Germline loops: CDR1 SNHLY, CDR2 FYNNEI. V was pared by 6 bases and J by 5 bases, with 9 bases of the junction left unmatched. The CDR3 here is CASSRETGADEQYF. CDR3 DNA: TGTGCCAGCAGCCGAGAGACAGGGGCCGACGAGCAGTACTTC. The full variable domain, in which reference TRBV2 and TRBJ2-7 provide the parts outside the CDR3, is EPEVTQTPSHQVTQMGQEVILRCVPISNHLYFYWYRQILGQKVEFLVSFYNNEISEKSEIFDDQFSVERPDGSNFTLKIRSTKLEDSAMYFCASSRETGADEQYFGPGTRLTVT.

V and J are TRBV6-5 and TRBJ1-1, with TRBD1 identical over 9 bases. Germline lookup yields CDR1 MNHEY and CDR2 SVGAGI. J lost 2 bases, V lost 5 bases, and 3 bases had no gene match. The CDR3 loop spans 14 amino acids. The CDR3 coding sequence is TGTGCCAGCAGTAACAGGGGGCCCAACACTGAAGCTTTCTTT. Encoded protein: CASSNRGPNTEAFF.

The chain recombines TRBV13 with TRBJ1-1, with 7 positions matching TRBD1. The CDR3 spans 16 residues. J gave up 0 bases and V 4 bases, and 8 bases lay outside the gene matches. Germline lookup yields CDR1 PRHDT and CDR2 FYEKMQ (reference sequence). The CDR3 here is CASSWVTGRMNTEAFF. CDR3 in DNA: TGTGCCAGCAGCTGGGTGACAGGGAGAATGAACACTGAAGCTTTCTTT. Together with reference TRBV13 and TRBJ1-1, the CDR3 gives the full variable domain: AAGVIQSPRHLIKEKRETATLKCYPIPRHDTVYWYQQGPGQDPQFLISFYEKMQSDKGSIPDRFSAQQFSDYHSELNMSSLELGDSALYFCASSWVTGRMNTEAFFGQGTRLTVV.

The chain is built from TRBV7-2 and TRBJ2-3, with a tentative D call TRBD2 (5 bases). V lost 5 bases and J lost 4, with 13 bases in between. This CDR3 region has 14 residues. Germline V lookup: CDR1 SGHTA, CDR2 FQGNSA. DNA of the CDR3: TGTGCCAGCAGCCTCTCCTTCGGGGCAGATACGCAGTATTTT. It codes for CASSLSFGADTQYF.

CDR3 sequence: CASSILAGAQETQHF. The CDR3 DNA sequence: TGTGCCAGTAGTATACTAGCGGGGGCTCAAGAGACCCAGCATTTT. The chain recombines TRBV19 with TRBJ1-5; D perhaps matches TRBD1 (6 bases). This CDR3 has 15 amino acids. Germline CDR1 reads LNHDA; CDR2 reads SQIVND (reference sequence). V lost 2 bases and J 11 bases, leaving 19 bases between the germline ends.

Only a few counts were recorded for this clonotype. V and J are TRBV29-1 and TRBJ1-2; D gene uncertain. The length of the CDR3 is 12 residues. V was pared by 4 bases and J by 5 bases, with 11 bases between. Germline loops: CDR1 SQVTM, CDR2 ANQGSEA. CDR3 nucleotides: TGCAGCGTTGCTGGGGAGTGGTATGGCTACACCTTC. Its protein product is CSVAGEWYGYTF.

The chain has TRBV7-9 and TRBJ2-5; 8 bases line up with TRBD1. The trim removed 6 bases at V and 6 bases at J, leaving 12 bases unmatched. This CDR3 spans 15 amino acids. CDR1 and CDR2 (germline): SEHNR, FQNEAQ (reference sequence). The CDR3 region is CASRQAGTGQQTQYF. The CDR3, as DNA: TGTGCCAGCAGACAAGCAGGGACAGGACAACAGACCCAGTACTTC.

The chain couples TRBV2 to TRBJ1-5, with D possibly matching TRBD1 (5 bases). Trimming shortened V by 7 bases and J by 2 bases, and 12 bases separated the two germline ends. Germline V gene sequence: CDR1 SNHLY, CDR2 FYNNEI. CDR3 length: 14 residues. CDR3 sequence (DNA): TGTGCCAGCAAGGCCGGGACGGGCAATCAGCCCCAGCATTTT. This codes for CASKAGTGNQPQHF.

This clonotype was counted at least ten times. The chain's CDR3 is CASSQEGVRLGTEAFF. CDR3 coding DNA: TGTGCCAGCAGCCAAGAGGGGGTAAGGCTTGGCACTGAAGCTTTCTTT. The chain combines TRBV4-2 with TRBJ1-1, with D perhaps matching TRBD1 (5 bases). CDR3 size: 16 residues. Germline CDR1 is LGHNA and CDR2 is YNFKEQ. Trimming took 0 bases from V and 4 from J, leaving 15 bases between them.

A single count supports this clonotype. CDR3 nucleotide sequence: TGTGCCAGCAGCCGAGACGGACAGGGGGAGGCTTTCTTT. Protein product: CASSRDGQGEAFF. The chain joins TRBV7-2 to TRBJ1-1; 10 bases line up with TRBD1. The CDR3 extends over 13 amino acids. Germline-derived CDR1 and CDR2 are SGHTA and FQGNSA. The trim removed 5 bases at V and 11 bases at J, leaving 8 bases unmatched.

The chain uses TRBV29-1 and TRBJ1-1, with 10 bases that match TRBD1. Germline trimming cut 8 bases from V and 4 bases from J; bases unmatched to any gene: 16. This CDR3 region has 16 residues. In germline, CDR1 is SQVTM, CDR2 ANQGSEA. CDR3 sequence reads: CSSATGGIGKSTEAFF. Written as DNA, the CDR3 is TGCAGCTCTGCGACAGGGGGCATAGGGAAGAGCACTGAAGCTTTCTTT. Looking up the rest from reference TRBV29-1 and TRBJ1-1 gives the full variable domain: SAVISQKPSRDICQRGTSLTIQCQVDSQVTMMFWYRQQPGQSLTLIATANQGSEATYESGFVIDKFPISRPNLTFSTLTVSNMSPEDSSIYLCSSATGGIGKSTEAFFGQGTRLTVV.

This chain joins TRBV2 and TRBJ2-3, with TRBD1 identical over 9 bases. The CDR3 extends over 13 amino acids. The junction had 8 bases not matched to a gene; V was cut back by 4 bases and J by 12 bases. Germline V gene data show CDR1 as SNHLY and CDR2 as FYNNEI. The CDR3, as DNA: TGTGCCAGCAGTGCGGACAGGGGCGCAACCCAGTATTTT. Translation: CASSADRGATQYF.

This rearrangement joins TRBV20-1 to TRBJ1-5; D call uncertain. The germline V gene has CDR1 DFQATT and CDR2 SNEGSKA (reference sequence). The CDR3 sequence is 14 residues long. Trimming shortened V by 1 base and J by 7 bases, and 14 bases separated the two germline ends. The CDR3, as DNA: TGCAGTGCTAGAGGCGGGAGGAAAGGCCAGCCCCAGCATTTT. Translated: CSARGGRKGQPQHF.

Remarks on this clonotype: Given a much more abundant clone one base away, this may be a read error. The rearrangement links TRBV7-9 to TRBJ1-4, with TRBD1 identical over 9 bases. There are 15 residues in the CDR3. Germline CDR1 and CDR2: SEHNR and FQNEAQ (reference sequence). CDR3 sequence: CASGLVTGGSLELFF. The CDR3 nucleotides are TGTGCCAGCGGCTTAGTCACAGGGGGCTCATTGGAACTGTTTTTT.

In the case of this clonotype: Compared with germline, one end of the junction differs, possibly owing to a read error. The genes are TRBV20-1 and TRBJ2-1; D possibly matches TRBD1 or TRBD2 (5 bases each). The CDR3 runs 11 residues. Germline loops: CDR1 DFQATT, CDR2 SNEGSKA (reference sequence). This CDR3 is CSAEGRNEQSF. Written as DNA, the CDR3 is TGCAGTGCTGAGGGGCGAAATGAGCAGTCCTTC.

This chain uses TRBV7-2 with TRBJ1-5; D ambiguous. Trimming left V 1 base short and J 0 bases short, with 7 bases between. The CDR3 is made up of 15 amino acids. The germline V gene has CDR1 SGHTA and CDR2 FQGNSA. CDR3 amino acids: CASSLVQDSNQPQHF. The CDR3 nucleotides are TGTGCCAGCAGCTTAGTTCAGGATAGCAATCAGCCCCAGCATTTT.